Below, 2 T cell receptor beta chains from the same sample are listed, as sequenced in a study of OX40 agonist ivuxolimab in advanced cancers. Measured with immunoSEQ multiplex PCR; TCRdb has only the in-frame clones, and not every one. The profile shows 55,000 to 75,000 clones, approximately 91% of them singletons. Sequenced material: CD4+ or CD8+ T cells sorted from blood, taken in a trial of the OX40 agonist ivuxolimab. The source is an adult with an advanced solid tumor such as melanoma, head and neck, liver or kidney cancer.

The rearrangement joins TRBV28 to TRBJ2-1; unclear D gene. CDR1 is MDHEN and CDR2 is SYDVKM in the germline V gene. The CDR3 consists of 14 residues. Trimming took off 2 bases at V and 6 bases at J, with 11 bases between the two ends. This CDR3 reads CASSLGVTPNEQFF. CDR3 nucleotide sequence: TGTGCCAGCAGTTTAGGGGTAACTCCCAATGAGCAGTTCTTC.

J is TRBJ2-1 and V is TRBV29-1; 14 nucleotides align to TRBD2. Germline values: CDR1 SQVTM, CDR2 ANQGSEA. The CDR3 length is 16 residues. After removal of 5 bases from V and 8 bases from J, the junction contained 11 bases not matched to a gene. Here the CDR3 DNA reads TGCAGCGTTTATTCCGGGACTAGCGGGAGTAAATATGAGCAGTTCTTC. It specifies CSVYSGTSGSKYEQFF.